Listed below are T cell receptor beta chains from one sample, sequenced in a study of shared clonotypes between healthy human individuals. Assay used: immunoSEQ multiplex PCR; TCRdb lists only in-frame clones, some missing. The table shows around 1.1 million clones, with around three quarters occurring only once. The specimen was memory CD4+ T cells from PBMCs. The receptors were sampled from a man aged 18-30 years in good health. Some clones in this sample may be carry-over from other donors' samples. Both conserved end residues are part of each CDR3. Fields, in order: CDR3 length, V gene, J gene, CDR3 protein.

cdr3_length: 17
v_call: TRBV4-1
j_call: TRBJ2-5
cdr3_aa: CASSQDSRASGQETQYF

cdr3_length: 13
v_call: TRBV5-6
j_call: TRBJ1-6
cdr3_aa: CASSTRRNSPLHF

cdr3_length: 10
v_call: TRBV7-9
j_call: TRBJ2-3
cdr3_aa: CARTTDTQYF

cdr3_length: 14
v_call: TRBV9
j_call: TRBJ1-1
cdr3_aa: CASSVGPSGTEAFF

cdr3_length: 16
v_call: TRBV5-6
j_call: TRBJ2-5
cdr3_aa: CASSKNWIRSQETQYF

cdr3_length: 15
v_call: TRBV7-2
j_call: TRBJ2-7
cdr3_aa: CASKLVLAGDYEQYF

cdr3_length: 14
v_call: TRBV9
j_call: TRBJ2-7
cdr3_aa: CASSVGLGSYEQYF

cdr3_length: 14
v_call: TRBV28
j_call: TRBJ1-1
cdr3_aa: CASSLSGRGTEAFF

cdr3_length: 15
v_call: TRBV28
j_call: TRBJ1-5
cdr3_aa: CASSTRTGGGQPQHF

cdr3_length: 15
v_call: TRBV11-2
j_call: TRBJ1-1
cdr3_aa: CASSSGDLRNIKAFF

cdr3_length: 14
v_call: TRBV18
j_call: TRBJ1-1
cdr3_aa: CASSGVNGNTEAFF

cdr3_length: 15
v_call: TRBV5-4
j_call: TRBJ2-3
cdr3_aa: CASRPGGGGPDTQYF

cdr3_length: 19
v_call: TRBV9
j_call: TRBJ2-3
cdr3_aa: CASSPSRGNWREKVDTQYF

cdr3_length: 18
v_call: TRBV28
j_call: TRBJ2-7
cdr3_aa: CASAIGGQGSLKSYEQYF

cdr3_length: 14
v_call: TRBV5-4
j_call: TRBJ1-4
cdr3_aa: CASSPGRSNEKLFF

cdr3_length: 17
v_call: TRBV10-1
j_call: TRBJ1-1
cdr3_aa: CASSDGRDRGFNTEAFF

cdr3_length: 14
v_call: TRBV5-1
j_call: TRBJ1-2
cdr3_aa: CASSQTGGVDGYTF

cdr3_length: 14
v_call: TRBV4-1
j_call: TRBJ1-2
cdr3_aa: CASSPTWTQADYTF

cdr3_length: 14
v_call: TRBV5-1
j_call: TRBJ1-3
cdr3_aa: CASSLGVSGNTIYF

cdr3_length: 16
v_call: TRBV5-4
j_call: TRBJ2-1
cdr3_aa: CASSLGPAANYNEQFF

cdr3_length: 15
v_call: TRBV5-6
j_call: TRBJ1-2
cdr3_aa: CASSLVGGTNYGYTF

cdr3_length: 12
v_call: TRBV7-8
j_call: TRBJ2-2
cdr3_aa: CASSLGTGELFF

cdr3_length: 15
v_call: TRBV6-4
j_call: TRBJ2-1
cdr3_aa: CASSPDRSSYNEQFF

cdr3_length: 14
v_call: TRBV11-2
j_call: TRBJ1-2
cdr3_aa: CASSFGVLVEGYTF

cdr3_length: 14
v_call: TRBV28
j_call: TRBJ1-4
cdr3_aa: CASSLGGEGEKLFF

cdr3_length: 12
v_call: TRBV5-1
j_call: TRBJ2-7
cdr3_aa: CASSLAMGAQYF

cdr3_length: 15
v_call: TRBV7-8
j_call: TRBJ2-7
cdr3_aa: CASSLGPQGGYEQYF

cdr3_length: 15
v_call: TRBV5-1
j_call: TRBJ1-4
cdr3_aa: CASSLALGTNEKLFF

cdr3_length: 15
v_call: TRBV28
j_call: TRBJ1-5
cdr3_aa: CARGLTGGGNQPQHF

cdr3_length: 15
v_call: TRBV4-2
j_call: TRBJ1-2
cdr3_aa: CASSQPTGALHGYTF

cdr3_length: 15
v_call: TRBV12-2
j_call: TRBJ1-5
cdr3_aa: CASRSVQGEAGPQHF

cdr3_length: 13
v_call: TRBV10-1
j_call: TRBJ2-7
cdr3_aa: CASSESGSYEQYF

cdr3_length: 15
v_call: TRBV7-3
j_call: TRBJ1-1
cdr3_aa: CASSPQGLMNTEAFF

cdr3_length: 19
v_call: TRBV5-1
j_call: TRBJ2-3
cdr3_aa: CASSLVSSGRPGGRDTQYF

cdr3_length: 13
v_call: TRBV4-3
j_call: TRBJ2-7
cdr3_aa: CASSHDTGGGQYF

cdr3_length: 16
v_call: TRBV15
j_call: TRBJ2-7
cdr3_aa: CATSRGRTSGTYEQYF

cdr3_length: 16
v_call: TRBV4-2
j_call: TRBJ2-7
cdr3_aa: CASSPSSGSATYEQYF

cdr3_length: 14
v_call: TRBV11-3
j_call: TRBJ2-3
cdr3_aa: CASSLVSGSPTQYF

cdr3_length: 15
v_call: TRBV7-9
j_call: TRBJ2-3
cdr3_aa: CASSLAAGGPDTQYF

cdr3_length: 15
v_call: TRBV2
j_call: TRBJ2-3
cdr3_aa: CASRGRTSNADTQYF

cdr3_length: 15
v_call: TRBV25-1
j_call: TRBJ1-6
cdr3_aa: CASSTGQSYNSPLHF

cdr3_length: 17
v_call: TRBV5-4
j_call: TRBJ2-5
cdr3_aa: CASSLSGTSRYQETQYF

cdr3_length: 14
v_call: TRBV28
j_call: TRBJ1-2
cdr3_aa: CASSLQGFNYGYTF

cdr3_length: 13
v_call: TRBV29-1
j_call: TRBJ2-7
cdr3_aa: CSVEGVRDYEQYF

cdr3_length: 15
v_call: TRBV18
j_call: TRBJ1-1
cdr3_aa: CASSSQQGGNTEAFF

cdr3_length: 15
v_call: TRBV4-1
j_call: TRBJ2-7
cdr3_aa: CASSFGLAGPAEQYF

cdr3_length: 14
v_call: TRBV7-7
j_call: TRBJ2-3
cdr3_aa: CASSPARSGSSQYF

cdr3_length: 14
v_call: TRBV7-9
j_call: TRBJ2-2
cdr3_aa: CASSSVWDFGELFF